This TCR beta chain was captured in a study of cytotoxic CD8 clonotypes in ibrutinib-treated CLL. V shed 3 bases and J 7 bases; nucleotides not matched to a gene: 5. The CDR3 totals 16 residues. CDR1 and CDR2 (germline): KGHSH, LQKENI. Using immunoSEQ multiplex PCR, the repertoire was profiled, and TCRdb retains in-frame clones only, with some absent. The sample carries about 140,000 clones, 80% recorded once. The V gene is TRBV18, the J gene TRBJ2-1, with TRBD2 matching over 14 bases. This clonotype was obtained from a human donor with chronic lymphocytic leukemia. The sequencing used PBMCs, collected after 36 months of ibrutinib treatment. The CDR3 spells CASSPTSGRVGNEQFF. In DNA, the CDR3 is TGTGCCAGCTCACCGACTAGCGGGAGGGTTGGGAATGAGCAGTTCTTC.